This T cell receptor beta chain was sequenced during a study of blood T cell repertoires in COVID-19. Study summary: The United States, Italy and Spain provided the acute and convalescent COVID-19 samples.

Produced via immunoSEQ multiplex PCR; TCRdb's table is partial and in-frame only. The sample carries approximately 260,000 clones, approximately 85% recorded once. Participant age was roughly 18 to 95 years, and participants resided in roughly 25 US areas. Each exposed participant met a COVID-19 case in the 2 weeks preceding study entry. The sequenced sample was PBMCs or T cells enriched from blood (not recorded which). The receptor's source is a woman in her forties or fifties who had been exposed to COVID-19.

The DNA of the CDR3 is TGTGCCAGCAGCGCCACTGCTAGCGGGGGGGCGGATACGCAGTATTTT. It specifies CASSATASGGADTQYF. The chain joins TRBV6-4 to TRBJ2-3; 12 nucleotides agree with TRBD2. V shed 6 bases, J shed 6 bases, and the junction held 10 bases outside the gene matches. The length of the CDR3 is 16 residues. Germline lookup yields CDR1 MRHNA and CDR2 SNTAGT.